The clone carrying this TCR beta chain came up a few times. Trimming pared 6 bases from V and 7 bases from J, leaving 15 bases between. Looked up from germline, CDR1 is MNHEY and CDR2 is SVGAGI. The CDR3 runs to 13 residues. The data were taken from a study of memory CD4+ T cells and cytomegalovirus serostatus. The sort gate was single viable CD3+CD4+CD8-CD45RO+ cells for memory CD4+ T cells. Libraries were prepared by immunoSEQ multiplex PCR; TCRdb keeps only in-frame clonotypes and omits some of them. The table lists 50,000 or so clones, 70% to 85% of them singletons. This chain uses TRBV6-5 with TRBJ1-2, with D possibly being TRBD1 (5 bases). The sequenced sample was memory CD4+ T cells from blood. This clonotype originated in an adult in good health and CMV-seronegative. This chain's CDR3 is CASRRVGTVGYTF. CDR3 nucleotides: TGTGCCAGCAGGCGGGTTGGGACGGTTGGCTACACCTTC.